These T cell receptor beta chains were read from a single sample in a study of human T cells and chemical hapten exposure. One entry per CDR3 protein, called by TCRdb with MiXCR from the RACE reads. The sample contains tens of thousands of distinct CDR3 sequences, 9.5% to 11% of which appear only once. The specimen comprised whole blood, sampled in connection with sensitization to the hapten diphenylcyclopropenone (DPC). Receptors were obtained from a man in his forties with alopecia areata. Some clones in this sample may be carry-over from other donors' samples. Each CDR3 is given with its conserved first and last residue. D genes are given only for firm matches. Size values are once, few and many counts, or a class for expanded clones, and some rows have none.

len | abundance | j_gene | d_gene | v_gene | CDR3nt | CDR3aa
17 | few | TRBJ2-1 | TRBD2 | TRBV13 | TGTGCCAGCAGCTTACCCCTCTTAGCGGGAGGTCAAAATGAGCAGTTCTTC | CASSLPLLAGGQNEQFF
20 | few | TRBJ1-5 | TRBD1 | TRBV5-1 | TGCGCCAGCAGCTTGGAATGCCGGGACAGGGATCTCATTAGCAATCAGCCCCAGCATTTT | CASSLECRDRDLISNQPQHF
16 | few | TRBJ2-1 | TRBD2 | TRBV12-3/TRBV12-4 | TGTGCCAGCAGTTTAGTAGCGGGACCCCGCCCCAATGAGCAGTTCTTC | CASSLVAGPRPNEQFF
14 | few | TRBJ2-5 | TRBD2 | TRBV10-3 | TGTGCCATCAAGACTAGCGGGACTCAAGAGACCCAGTACTTC | CAIKTSGTQETQYF
17 | NA | TRBJ2-3 | TRBD2 | TRBV4-3 | TGCGCCAGCAGCCAAGGGTTGACTAGCGGGAGCACAGATACGCAGTATTTT | CASSQGLTSGSTDTQYF
14 | NA | TRBJ2-3 | NA | TRBV5-1 | TGCGCCAGCAGCTTGTCAGGGCCTGGAGATACGCAGTATTTT | CASSLSGPGDTQYF
15 | few | TRBJ2-5 | TRBD1 | TRBV6-6 | TGTGCCAGCAGGTCGGACAGGGGCCTACAAGAGACCCAGTACTTC | CASRSDRGLQETQYF
16 | few | TRBJ1-6 | TRBD1 | TRBV20-1 | TGCAGTGCTACTAAGGGGACAGGGGGCATTAATTCGCCCCTCCACTTT | CSATKGTGGINSPLHF
13 | few | TRBJ1-5 | NA | TRBV7-2 | TGTGCCAGCAGCTTAGGAGGGTATCAGCCCCAGCATTTT | CASSLGGYQPQHF
14 | NA | TRBJ2-5 | NA | TRBV6-6 | TGTGCCAGCAGGTCACAGGGACACCAAGAGACCCAGTACTTC | CASRSQGHQETQYF
13 | few | TRBJ2-7 | NA | TRBV5-1 | TGCGCCAGCAGCTTCGTCGGCACCTACGAGCAGTACTTC | CASSFVGTYEQYF
14 | few | TRBJ2-1 | NA | TRBV7-9 | TGTGCCAGCAGCTTAGTCAACCTTAAGGATGAGCAGTTCTTC | CASSLVNLKDEQFF
17 | few | TRBJ2-7 | TRBD1 | TRBV4-3 | TGCGCCAGCAGCCAACATAGGGCCGGGACAGGGTTGTACGAGCAGTACTTC | CASSQHRAGTGLYEQYF
16 | few | TRBJ2-1 | TRBD2 | TRBV14 | TGTGCCAGCACCGAATCCCTAGCGGGAGGGCCGGGTGAGCAGTTCTTC | CASTESLAGGPGEQFF
14 | once | TRBJ2-2 | NA | TRBV24-1 | TGTGCCACCAGTGATTTCGGACAGACCGGGGAGCTGTTTTTT | CATSDFGQTGELFF
11 | NA | TRBJ2-3 | NA | TRBV29-1 | TGCAGCGTTGGGACAGCAGATACGCGGTATTTT | CSVGTADTRYF
17 | few | TRBJ2-1 | NA | TRBV29-1 | TGCAGCGTTGAAGGGGGGCTAGCGTTTAACTCCTACAATGAGCAGTTCTTC | CSVEGGLAFNSYNEQFF
16 | few | TRBJ2-1 | NA | TRBV12-3/TRBV12-4 | TGTGCCAGCAGTGCGTCCGTTTGGGGTTTCTACAATGAGCAGTTCTTC | CASSASVWGFYNEQFF
22 | many | TRBJ2-6 | TRBD2 | TRBV6-2/TRBV6-3 | TGTGCCAGCAGTTACGGCGGGACACCAGGACTAGCGGCCAACTCTGGGGCCAACGTCCTGACTTTC | CASSYGGTPGLAANSGANVLTF
16 | NA | TRBJ2-2 | NA | TRBV7-9 | TGTGCCAGCATCCCCCGCGTGGCCATGGTGACCGGGGAGCTGTTTTTT | CASIPRVAMVTGELFF
13 | many | TRBJ1-1 | NA | TRBV4-1 | TGCGCCAGCAGCCAAGTGGGGCTCACTGAAGCTTTCTTT | CASSQVGLTEAFF
10 | few | TRBJ1-1 | NA | TRBV29-1 | TGCAGCGTTGGATACACTGAAGCTTTCTTT | CSVGYTEAFF
16 | few | TRBJ2-3 | TRBD2 | TRBV24-1 | TGTGCCACCAGTGATCCGACAGCGGGACTTAAAGATACGCAGTATTTT | CATSDPTAGLKDTQYF
15 | few | TRBJ2-5 | TRBD2 | TRBV7-6 | TGTGCCAGCAGCCCAGGGGCTAGCGGGCAAGAGACCCAGTACTTC | CASSPGASGQETQYF
16 | few | TRBJ2-4 | TRBD1 | TRBV11-2 | TGTGCCAGCAGCTTAGGAGGGACAGGTCCCCAAAACATTCAGTACTTC | CASSLGGTGPQNIQYF
14 | NA | TRBJ2-1 | NA | TRBV12-3/TRBV12-4 | TGTGCCAGCAGGGTGGGAGCCTCCTACAATGAGCAGTTCTTC | CASRVGASYNEQFF
16 | few | TRBJ1-3 | NA | TRBV5-1 | TGCGCCAGCAGCTTGGCGCTGGGGAGCTCTGGAAACACCATATATTTT | CASSLALGSSGNTIYF
14 | many | TRBJ2-7 | TRBD2 | TRBV20-1 | TGCAGTGCTAGTCCCACGGGACTAGCTTCCGAGCAGTACTTC | CSASPTGLASEQYF
15 | NA | TRBJ2-1 | TRBD1 | TRBV24-1 | TGTGCCACCAGTGAGGGACAGGGTTCCGTAAATGAGCAGTTCTTC | CATSEGQGSVNEQFF
17 | NA | TRBJ1-1 | NA | TRBV4-3 | TGCGCCAGCAGCCAAGATTTCGGGGGGGGGGTGAACACTGAAGCTTTCTTT | CASSQDFGGGVNTEAFF
14 | few | TRBJ2-2 | NA | TRBV24-1 | TGTGCCACCAGTGGGCCGGGGTACACCGGGGAGCTGTTTTTT | CATSGPGYTGELFF
14 | NA | TRBJ2-3 | NA | TRBV6-2/TRBV6-3 | TGTGCCAGCAGTTACTTCGGGGGCACAGATACGCAGTATTTT | CASSYFGGTDTQYF
13 | few | TRBJ1-6 | NA | TRBV27 | TGTGCCAGCAGTTTTCAGGGTTTATCACCCCTCCACTTT | CASSFQGLSPLHF
17 | many | TRBJ2-7 | TRBD1 | TRBV3-1 | TGTGCCAGCAGCGGGAACCAGGGACAGGGACACTCCTACGAGCAGTACTTC | CASSGNQGQGHSYEQYF
14 | many | TRBJ2-3 | TRBD2 | TRBV20-1 | TGCAGTGCTAGGGGGACTAGCGGCACAGATACGCAGTATTTT | CSARGTSGTDTQYF
15 | many | TRBJ1-1 | TRBD1 | TRBV7-2 | TGTGCCAGCAGCATCGGACGACAGGGGGCATATGAAGCTTTCTTT | CASSIGRQGAYEAFF
16 | many | TRBJ2-1 | TRBD2 | TRBV7-9 | TGTGCCAGCAGCAAAAGGACTAGCGGGATGTTCGATGAGCAGTTCTTC | CASSKRTSGMFDEQFF
13 | NA | TRBJ1-1 | NA | TRBV30 | TGTGCCTGGAGTGTGCTTATGGACACTGAAGCTTTCTTT | CAWSVLMDTEAFF
16 | few | TRBJ2-1 | NA | TRBV4-3 | TGCGCCAGCAGCCAAGGGCTGACGGGGACCTACAATGAGCAGTTCTTC | CASSQGLTGTYNEQFF
16 | few | TRBJ2-2 | NA | TRBV9 | TGTGCCAGCAGCGCCAGCCCGGACCGACGGAGGGGGGAGCTGTTTTTT | CASSASPDRRRGELFF
11 | NA | TRBJ2-7 | NA | TRBV6-6 | TGTGCCAGCAGTTACTCTTGGGAGCAGTACTTC | CASSYSWEQYF
15 | few | TRBJ1-5 | NA | TRBV6-6 | TGTGCCAGCAGTGACTCAGGGTATAGCAATCAGCCCCAGCATTTT | CASSDSGYSNQPQHF
15 | many | TRBJ1-5 | TRBD1 | TRBV10-2 | TGCGCCAGCAGTAGGACAGGGGAGGGCAATCAGCCCCAGCATTTT | CASSRTGEGNQPQHF
14 | NA | TRBJ2-3 | NA | TRBV13 | TGTGCCAGCACCGTTCACGGGATACCTGATACGCAGTATTTT | CASTVHGIPDTQYF
15 | NA | TRBJ2-1 | TRBD2 | TRBV18 | TGTGCCAGCTGGACAAGGACTAGCGGGAGTGGTGAGCAGTTCTTC | CASWTRTSGSGEQFF
18 | NA | TRBJ2-3 | TRBD2 | TRBV6-2/TRBV6-3 | TGTGCCAGCAGTTACTCCGACGGACTAGCGGGAGTGGTGGATACGCAGTATTTT | CASSYSDGLAGVVDTQYF
14 | many | TRBJ1-5 | NA | TRBV6-2/TRBV6-3 | TGTGCCAGCAGTTACAGGGGAGGACACGGGGCCCAGCATTTT | CASSYRGGHGAQHF
16 | few | TRBJ2-3 | NA | TRBV14 | TGTGCCAGCAGCCAAGTTGGCGGGACTAGCACAGATACGCAGTATTTT | CASSQVGGTSTDTQYF
13 | NA | TRBJ2-1 | NA | TRBV14 | TGTGCCAGCGGAAAACTTGGAGTTGGGGAGCAGTTCTTC | CASGKLGVGEQFF
15 | NA | TRBJ1-2 | TRBD1 | TRBV29-1 | TGCAGCGTTTTTGCGACAGGGGGTGACTTCTATGGCTACACCTTC | CSVFATGGDFYGYTF
12 | few | TRBJ1-1 | NA | TRBV28 | TGTGCCAGCAGTTTATTTGGCACTGAAGCTTTCTTT | CASSLFGTEAFF
14 | medium-sized | TRBJ2-3 | TRBD1 | TRBV29-1 | TGCAGCGTTGACAGGGGGCGAAGCCCAGATACGCAGTATTTT | CSVDRGRSPDTQYF